The 4 T cell receptor beta chains below were found in one sample sequenced in a study of vaccination effects on CD4 cells after COVID-19. No cognate antigen is known for these TCRs. Clones were sequenced by immunoSEQ multiplex PCR, and TCRdb holds only the in-frame ones, with some missing. The sample includes 45,000 or so clones, approximately 70% of them seen just once. Upon completion of about eleven days in culture, CD4+ T cells were isolated. Participants were vaccinated with two doses of either the BNT162b2 or mRNA-1273 vaccine. The material sequenced was CD4+ T cells from PBMCs cultured without peptide, taken after COVID-19 vaccination. These receptors came from a human donor who received a COVID-19 vaccine.

This chain uses TRBV2 with TRBJ1-1; D not resolved. The CDR3 runs to 10 residues. The V gene's germline CDR1 is SNHLY and CDR2 FYNNEI. V was trimmed by 10 bases and J by 1 base, leaving 4 bases between them. The CDR3 is CATENTEAFF. DNA for the CDR3: TGTGCCACCGAGAACACTGAAGCTTTCTTT.

The gene calls are TRBV3-1 (or the pseudogene TRBV3-2) and TRBJ1-6; 7 bases align to TRBD1. Germline-derived CDR1 and CDR2 are LGHDT and YNNKEL (reference sequence). The trim removed 1 base at V and 10 bases at J, leaving 4 bases unmatched. The CDR3 is made up of 14 amino acids. The CDR3 protein is CASSQGGGASPLHF. The CDR3 bases are TGTGCCAGCAGCCAAGGAGGGGGCGCCTCACCCCTCCACTTT.

The J gene is TRBJ2-7, the V gene TRBV4-1; D is possibly TRBD1 or TRBD2 (5 bases each). The V gene's germline CDR1 is MGHRA and CDR2 YSYEKL. Between the trimmed V and J ends, which lost 1 base and 2 bases, there was a span of 15 bases. The CDR3 length is 16 residues. The CDR3 sequence: CASSQVPRQGAYEQYF. DNA of the CDR3: TGCGCCAGCAGCCAAGTGCCCCGCCAGGGAGCCTACGAGCAGTACTTC.

The chain joins TRBV19 to TRBJ2-6; D remains unclear. V lost 1 base to trimming and J lost 1 base, with 5 bases between them. Per germline, CDR1 LNHDA and CDR2 SQIVND (reference sequence). This CDR3 is 15 amino acids long. This CDR3 reads CASSIVESGANVLTF. The CDR3 DNA follows: TGTGCCAGTAGTATAGTGGAGTCTGGGGCCAACGTCCTGACTTTC.